This entry is about one T cell receptor beta chain. The antigen remains undetermined. V was cut by 0 bases and J by 9 bases, with 9 bases left in between. The CDR3 is 14 residues long. From germline, CDR1 is LGHNA and CDR2 YNFKEQ. The treatment: oral pan-JAK inhibitor, 5-10 mg twice daily. Researchers gathered lesional scalp punch biopsies and peripheral blood from patients with alopecia areata. These data are taken from a study of CD8+ T cells in alopecia areata. Study details: Treatment of the treated patients consisted of oral tofacitinib, 5 to 10 mg twice daily. Findings and limits, study-wide: Tofacitinib significantly brought down scalp clonality and expanded CD8+ clones among top 100.

Extraction and reverse transcription of RNA yielded cDNA as the sequencing template. The table came from immunoSEQ multiplex PCR; TCRdb's copy has only in-frame clones and leaves some out. The sample carries hundreds of thousands of clones, 60% recorded once. The receptor's source is a human donor with alopecia areata. Material: CD4+ T cells sorted from blood, obtained at week 52, from a patient treated with tofacitinib. V and J are TRBV4-2 and TRBJ1-6; D remains unclear. CDR3 sequence reads: CASSQEVAGSPLHF. The CDR3 nucleotides read TGTGCCAGCAGCCAAGAAGTAGCCGGTTCACCCCTCCACTTT.